This T cell receptor beta chain was found in a study of cytomegalovirus exposure and HLA in healthy donors. Overall study results and limits: Within an earlier analysis, most TCR beta V segments proved productive either about 87% or about 30% of the time. The study flagged roughly 160 TCR beta chains as cytomegalovirus-associated. Analysis performed later found more than 15,000 TCR beta sequences associated with HLA alleles at 0.05 false discovery rate. A later analysis reportedly identified an Asian-associated ancestry cluster as carrying fewer N-insertions than the approximately 730-donor mean.

The PCR used 60 Vbeta and 13 Jbeta primers. The method was immunoSEQ multiplex PCR; TCRdb's version includes in-frame clones alone and lacks a portion of them. This table holds some 190,000 clones, around 78% found once. Only one count was recorded for this clone. What it binds is unknown. V dropped 3 bases and J dropped 2 bases, with 15 bases sitting between them. The CDR3 loop spans 15 amino acids. Germline V gives CDR1 SGDLS, CDR2 YYNGEE. The sequenced sample consisted of PBMCs. The chain links TRBV9 to TRBJ2-7, with D possibly TRBD1 on 6 matching bases. The receptor's source is a man aged 18 to 30 in good health and CMV-seronegative. The CDR3 sequence is CASSARQDITYEQYF. DNA of the CDR3: TGTGCCAGCAGCGCGAGACAGGACATCACCTACGAGCAGTACTTC. Based on the CDR3 plus reference TRBV9 and TRBJ2-7, the full variable domain is DSGVTQTPKHLITATGQRVTLRCSPRSGDLSVYWYQQSLDQGLQFLIQYYNGEERAKGNILERFSAQQFPDLHSELNLSSLELGDSALYFCASSARQDITYEQYFGPGTRLTVT.